This TCR beta chain was recovered during a study of blood T cell repertoires in COVID-19. Overall study context: Acute-phase and convalescent COVID-19 samples originated in the United States, Italy and Spain. The analysed material was cDNA or gDNA that came from T cells, B-cell-depleted T cells, or PBMCs.

Germline CDR1 is LNHNV and CDR2 is YYDKDF (reference sequence). J gave up 5 bases and V 3 bases, and 4 bases lay outside the gene matches. This CDR3 is built from 15 residues. In the authors' workflow: The authors estimated nucleated cell counts from reference gene primer amplification. TCRdb keeps only in-frame clones here, not all; method: immunoSEQ multiplex PCR. From that table come the V and J calls and clone size; the DNA was used to work out D and trimming. Altogether some 140,000 clones are present, 79% being singletons, with the ten largest covering approximately 4%. The sequenced material came from peripheral blood. The source of this sequence is a man aged 55 to 70 with acute or convalescent COVID-19. This chain links TRBV15 with TRBJ2-5; 12 bases are shared with TRBD1. CDR3: CATSRMGQGAETQYF. Here the CDR3 DNA reads TGTGCCACCAGCAGGATGGGACAGGGGGCCGAGACCCAGTACTTC.